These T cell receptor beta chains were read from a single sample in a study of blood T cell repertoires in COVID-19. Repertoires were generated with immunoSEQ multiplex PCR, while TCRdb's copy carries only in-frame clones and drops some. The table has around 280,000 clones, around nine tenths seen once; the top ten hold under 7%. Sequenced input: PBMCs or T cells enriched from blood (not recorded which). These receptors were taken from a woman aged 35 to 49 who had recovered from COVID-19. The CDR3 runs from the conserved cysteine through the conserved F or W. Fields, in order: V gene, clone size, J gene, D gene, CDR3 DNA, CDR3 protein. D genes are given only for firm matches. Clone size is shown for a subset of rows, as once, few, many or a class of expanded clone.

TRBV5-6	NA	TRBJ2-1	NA	TGTGCCAGCAGCTTGGCCGGGATGGACAATGAGCAGTTCTTC	CASSLAGMDNEQFF
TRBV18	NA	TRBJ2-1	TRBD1	TGTGCCAGCTCAGCACAGGGGCCTGAATACAATGAGCAGTTCTTC	CASSAQGPEYNEQFF
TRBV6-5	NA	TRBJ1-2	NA	TGTGCCAGCAGTACAAATCGGGGTGGCTACACCTTC	CASSTNRGGYTF
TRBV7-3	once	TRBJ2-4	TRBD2	TGTGCCAGCAGCCCCCCGGGTAGCGGGGCTAGCTTC	CASSPPGSGASF
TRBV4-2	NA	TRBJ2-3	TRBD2	TGTGCCAGCAGCCAAGATGGGGCGGGAGGGCCCACAGATACGCAGTATTTT	CASSQDGAGGPTDTQYF
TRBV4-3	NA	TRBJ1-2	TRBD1	TGCGCCAGCAGCCACCTACAGCCCGGACAGGGTGTAGGGGGTGGCTACACCTTC	CASSHLQPGQGVGGGYTF
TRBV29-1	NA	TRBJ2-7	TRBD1	TGCAGCGTCTCCGGGACAGGGGTTCTGGAGCAGTACTTC	CSVSGTGVLEQYF
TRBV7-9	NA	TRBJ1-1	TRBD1	TGTGCCAGCAGCTTAAGCGGGGGCAGGGGGGAAGCTTTCTTT	CASSLSGGRGEAFF
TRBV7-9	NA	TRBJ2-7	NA	TGTGCCAGCAGGGCTAGGAGCTCCTACGAGCAGTACTTC	CASRARSSYEQYF
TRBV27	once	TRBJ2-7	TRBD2	TGTGCCAGCAGTTCAAGGCTCAGGACTAGCGGGGCATACGAGCAGTACTTC	CASSSRLRTSGAYEQYF
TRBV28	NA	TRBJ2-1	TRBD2	TGTGCCAGCACGCCTAGCGGGGGCCGTAAGAACAATGAGCAGTTCTTC	CASTPSGGRKNNEQFF
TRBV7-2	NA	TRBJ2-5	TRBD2	TGTGCCAGCAGCCGGACTAGCTTAGAGACCCAGTACTTC	CASSRTSLETQYF
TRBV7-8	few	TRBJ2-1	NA	TGTGCCAGCAGCTTTAGAACAGGTTACAATGAGCAGTTCTTC	CASSFRTGYNEQFF
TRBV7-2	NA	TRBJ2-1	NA	TGTGCCAGCAGCATTCACCGACAGGCTTCCTACAATGAGCAGTTCTTC	CASSIHRQASYNEQFF
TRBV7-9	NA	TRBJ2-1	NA	TGTGCCAGCAGCGTATCGGGAGAAGGCAATGAGCAGTTCTTC	CASSVSGEGNEQFF
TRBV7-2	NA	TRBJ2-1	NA	TGTGCCAGCAGCTTATTTTCGGGGGGCATAGGTGAGCAGTTCTTC	CASSLFSGGIGEQFF
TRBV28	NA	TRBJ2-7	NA	TGTGCCAGCAGTTGGGGACAAATCTACGAGCAGTACTTC	CASSWGQIYEQYF
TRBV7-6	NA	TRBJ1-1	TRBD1	TGTGCCAGCAGCTTAGCTCAACAGGGGATGACTGAAGCTTTCTTT	CASSLAQQGMTEAFF
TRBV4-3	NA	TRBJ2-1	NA	TGCGCCAGCAGCCAAGAGGAACTGCGGCAGCAGTTCTTC	CASSQEELRQQFF
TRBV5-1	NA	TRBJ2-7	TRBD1	TGCGCCAGCAGCCTGGACAGGGGGCTCCACGAGCAGTACTTC	CASSLDRGLHEQYF
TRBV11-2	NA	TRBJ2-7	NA	TGTGCCAGCAGCTTAACGCAGAACTACGAGCAGTACTTC	CASSLTQNYEQYF
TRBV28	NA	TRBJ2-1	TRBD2	TGTGCCAGCAGAGACTCTAGCGGGAGATGGGGTGAGCAGTTCTTC	CASRDSSGRWGEQFF
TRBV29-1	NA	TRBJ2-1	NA	TGCAGCGGGGCCGGGGTGAATGAGCAGTTCTTC	CSGAGVNEQFF
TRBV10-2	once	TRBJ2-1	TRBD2	TGCGCCAGCAGTACCTCGACAGGGCCCGGAGGACTAGCGGCCTACAATGAGCAGTTCTTC	CASSTSTGPGGLAAYNEQFF
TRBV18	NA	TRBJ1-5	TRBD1	TGTGCCAGCTCACCGGTACAGGGGGCTAGTGGCAATCAGCCCCAGCATTTT	CASSPVQGASGNQPQHF
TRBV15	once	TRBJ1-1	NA	TGTGCCACCAGCAGAGACGGGGAGGTAAGCACTGAAGCTTTCTTT	CATSRDGEVSTEAFF
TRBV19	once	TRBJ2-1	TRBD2	TGTGCCAGTAGTCCTGGACTAGCGGGAGAGGCGGCAAATGAGCAGTTCTTC	CASSPGLAGEAANEQFF
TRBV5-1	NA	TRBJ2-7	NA	TGCGCCAGCAGCCGGGCGGGGTACGACGAGCAGTACTTC	CASSRAGYDEQYF
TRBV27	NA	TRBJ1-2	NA	TGTGCCAGCCGGGACTCTTGGCATGGCTACACCTTC	CASRDSWHGYTF
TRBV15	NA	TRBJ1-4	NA	TGTGCCACCAGCAGGCGGGGGGCCCTCCCCTCCGAAAAACTGTTTTTT	CATSRRGALPSEKLFF
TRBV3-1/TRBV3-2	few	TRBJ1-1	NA	TGTGCCAGCAGCTGGCGGGAGGGAACTAGCTCTGAAGCTTTCTTT	CASSWREGTSSEAFF
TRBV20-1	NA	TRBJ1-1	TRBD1	TGCAGTGCTAGTAGGTCAGGGGGCAACACTGAAGCTTTCTTT	CSASRSGGNTEAFF
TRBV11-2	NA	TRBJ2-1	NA	TGTGCCAGCAGCTTAGCGCGGAATGAGCAGTTCTTC	CASSLARNEQFF
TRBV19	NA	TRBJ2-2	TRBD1	TGTGCCAGTAGTATAGGGAAGGGACAGGCGGGCACCGGGGAGCTGTTTTTT	CASSIGKGQAGTGELFF
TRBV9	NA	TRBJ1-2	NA	TGTGCCAGCAGCCCCCAAGCAGGGCGAGCTAACTATGGCTACACCTTC	CASSPQAGRANYGYTF
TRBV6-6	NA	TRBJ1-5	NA	TGTGCCAGCACTTGGACAGACGATAGCAATCAGCCCCAGCATTTT	CASTWTDDSNQPQHF
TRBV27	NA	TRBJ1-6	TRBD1	TGTGCCAGCAGACGACAGGGGAGGAGTTCACCCCTCCACTTT	CASRRQGRSSPLHF
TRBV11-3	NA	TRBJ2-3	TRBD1	TGTGCCAGCAGCCCCGGGACAGGGACGTTCACAGATACGCAGTATTTT	CASSPGTGTFTDTQYF
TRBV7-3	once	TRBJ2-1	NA	TGTGCCAGCAGCTTAAATCCATCCTACAATGAGCAGTTCTTC	CASSLNPSYNEQFF
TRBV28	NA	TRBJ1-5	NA	TGTGCCAGCAGCAATACAGGAGGCAATCAGCCCCAGCATTTT	CASSNTGGNQPQHF
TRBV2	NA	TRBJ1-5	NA	TGTGCTAGTCAAACGACAGAGAATCAGCCCCAGCATTTT	CASQTTENQPQHF
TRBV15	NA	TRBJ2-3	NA	TGTGCCACCAGCAGAGATGGGCTTGTGGAGGCGGGGAGCACAGATACGCAGTATTTT	CATSRDGLVEAGSTDTQYF
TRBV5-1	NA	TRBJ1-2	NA	TGCGCCAGCAGCTTGGTAGTGGGGGCCAGCTATGGCTACACCTTC	CASSLVVGASYGYTF
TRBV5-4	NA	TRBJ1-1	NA	TGTGCCAGCAGGAAGACAGGATCATTGAACACTGAAGCTTTCTTT	CASRKTGSLNTEAFF
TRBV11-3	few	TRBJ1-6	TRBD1	TGTGCCAGCAGCTTAGACAGGGGGTGGGTCGGTCGATCCGGCCCCTATAATTCACCCCTCCACTTT	CASSLDRGWVGRSGPYNSPLHF
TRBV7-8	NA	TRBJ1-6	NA	TGTGCCAGCAGCTTAGAACAGGGCACGAATTCACCCCTCCACTTT	CASSLEQGTNSPLHF
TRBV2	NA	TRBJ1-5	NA	TGTGCCAGCAGTGGGGCAGGAGGTAACAATCAGCCCCAGCATTTT	CASSGAGGNNQPQHF
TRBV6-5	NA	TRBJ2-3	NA	TGTGCCAGCAGTTACGCCCCCGGGGGTGGTATAGATACGCAGTATTTT	CASSYAPGGGIDTQYF
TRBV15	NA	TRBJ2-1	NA	TGTGCCACCAGCCGACCAGGGGAATTAAGCTCCTACAATGAGCAGTTCTTC	CATSRPGELSSYNEQFF
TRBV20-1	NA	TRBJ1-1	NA	TGCGCATCCAGGGAGAACACTGAAGCTTTCTTT	CASRENTEAFF
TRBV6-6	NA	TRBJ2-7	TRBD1	TGTGCCAGCAGTCCACCGGGACAGGCCCCAAGGTACCGCGAGCAGTACTTC	CASSPPGQAPRYREQYF
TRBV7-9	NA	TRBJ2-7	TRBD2	TGTGCCAGCAGCTTAGCGGGACTAGCGGACTACGAGCAGTACTTC	CASSLAGLADYEQYF
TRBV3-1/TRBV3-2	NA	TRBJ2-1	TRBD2	TGTGCCAGCAGCCAGAAAGGACTAGCGGGAAATCCTGAGCAGTTCTTC	CASSQKGLAGNPEQFF
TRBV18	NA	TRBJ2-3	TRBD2	TGTGCCAGCTCACCTGCCCGGACTAGCGGGAGAGGAGATACGCAGTATTTT	CASSPARTSGRGDTQYF
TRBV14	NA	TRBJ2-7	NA	TGTGCCAGCAGCCATAGTGCGGTCTCCTACGAGCAGTACTTC	CASSHSAVSYEQYF